The 3 T cell receptor beta chains below were found in one sample sequenced in a study of T-cell memory formation after mild COVID-19. In TCRdb, the 5' RACE reads were re-called with MiXCR into one record per CDR3 protein. The sample lists more than 450,000 distinct CDR3 sequences; approximately 19% were seen once. Sequenced material: PBMCs or a T cell subset sorted from them (not recorded which). The receptor set was obtained from an adult woman who had mild COVID-19 (a few samples of this study predate the infection). Cell type and time point are not known.

CDR3 sequence reads: CASSLDPQGTSGRYNEQFF. Here the CDR3 DNA reads TGTGCCAGCAGCTTAGACCCCCAGGGGACTAGCGGGCGGTACAATGAGCAGTTCTTC. J is TRBJ2-1 and V is TRBV7-9, with 12 bases lining up with TRBD2. From germline, CDR1 is SEHNR and CDR2 FQNEAQ (reference sequence). Unmatched junction bases numbered 11, after V lost 1 base and J lost 4 bases. The CDR3 consists of 19 residues. Variable domain in full (rest from reference TRBV7-9 and TRBJ2-1): DTGVSQNPRHKITKRGQNVTFRCDPISEHNRLYWYRQTLGQGPEFLTYFQNEAQLEKSRLLSDRFSAERPKGSFSTLEIQRTEQGDSAMYLCASSLDPQGTSGRYNEQFFGPGTRLTVL.

The sample holds a few counts of this clonotype. The CDR3 DNA is TGTGCCATCAGTGAAATTGTAGCAGATACGCAGTATTTT. It specifies CAISEIVADTQYF. J is TRBJ2-3 and V is TRBV10-3; D gene ambiguous. This CDR3 contains 13 residues. Trimming took off 3 bases at V and 4 bases at J, with 8 bases between the two ends. Per germline, CDR1 ENHRY and CDR2 SYGVKD.

This sequence joins TRBV20-1 and TRBJ2-4, with D tentatively TRBD1 or TRBD2 (7 bases each). Looked up from germline, CDR1 is DFQATT and CDR2 is SNEGSKA (reference sequence). CDR3 length equals 15 residues. The V end was cut by 4 bases, the J end by 8 bases, with 21 bases between. The CDR3 loop reads CSATPAPRGGDIQYF. The CDR3 DNA follows: TGCAGTGCTACCCCCGCCCCCAGGGGGGGCGACATTCAGTACTTC.